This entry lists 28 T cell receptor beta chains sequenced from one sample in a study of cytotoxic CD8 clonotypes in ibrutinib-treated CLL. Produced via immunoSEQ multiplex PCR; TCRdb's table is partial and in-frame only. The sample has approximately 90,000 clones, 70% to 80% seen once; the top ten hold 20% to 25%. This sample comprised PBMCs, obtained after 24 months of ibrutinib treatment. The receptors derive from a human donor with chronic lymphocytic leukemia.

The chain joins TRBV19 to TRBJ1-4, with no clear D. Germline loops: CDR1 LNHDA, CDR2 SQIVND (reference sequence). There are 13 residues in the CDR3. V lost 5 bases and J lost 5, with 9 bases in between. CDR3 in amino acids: CASSVTGNEKLFF. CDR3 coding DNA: TGTGCCAGTAGTGTTACGGGGAATGAAAAACTGTTTTTT.

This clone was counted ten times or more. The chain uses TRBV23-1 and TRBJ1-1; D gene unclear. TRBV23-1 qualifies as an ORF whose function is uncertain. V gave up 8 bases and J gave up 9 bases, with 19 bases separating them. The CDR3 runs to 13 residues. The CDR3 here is CASLSRQEGKAFF. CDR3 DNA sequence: TGCGCCAGCCTGAGTCGGCAGGAAGGAAAAGCTTTCTTT.

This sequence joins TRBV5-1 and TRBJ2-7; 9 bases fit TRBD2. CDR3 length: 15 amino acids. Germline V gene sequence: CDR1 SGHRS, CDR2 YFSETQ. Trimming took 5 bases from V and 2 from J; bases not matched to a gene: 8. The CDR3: CASRFSGSAAYEQYF. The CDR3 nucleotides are TGCGCCAGCAGATTTAGCGGGAGCGCCGCCTACGAGCAGTACTTC.

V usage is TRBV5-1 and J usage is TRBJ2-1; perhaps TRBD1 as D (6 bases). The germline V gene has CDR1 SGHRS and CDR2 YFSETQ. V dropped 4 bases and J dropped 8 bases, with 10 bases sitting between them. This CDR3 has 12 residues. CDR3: CASSRTEDEQFF. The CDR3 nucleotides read TGCGCCAGCAGCCGGACAGAAGATGAGCAGTTCTTC. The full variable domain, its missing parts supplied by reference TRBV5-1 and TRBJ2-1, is KAGVTQTPRYLIKTRGQQVTLSCSPISGHRSVSWYQQTPGQGLQFLFEYFSETQRNKGNFPGRFSGRQFSNSRSEMNVSTLELGDSALYLCASSRTEDEQFFGPGTRLTVL.

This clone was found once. The DNA for the CDR3 is TGCGCCAGCAGCTTACAGCCGAACACTGAAGCTTTCTTT. This codes for CASSLQPNTEAFF. The V and J genes are TRBV5-1 and TRBJ1-1; D is unresolved. This CDR3 has 13 amino acids. Germline loops: CDR1 SGHRS, CDR2 YFSETQ. The V end lost 2 bases, the J end lost 1 base, and 6 bases lay between the germline ends.

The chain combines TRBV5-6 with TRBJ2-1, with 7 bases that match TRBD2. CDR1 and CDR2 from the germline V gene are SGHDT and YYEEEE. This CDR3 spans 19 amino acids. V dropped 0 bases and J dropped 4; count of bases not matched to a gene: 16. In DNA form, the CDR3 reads TGTGCCAGCAGCTTGGTTAAAGATAGCGGGCGGCATTCTTACAATGAGCAGTTCTTC. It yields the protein CASSLVKDSGRHSYNEQFF.

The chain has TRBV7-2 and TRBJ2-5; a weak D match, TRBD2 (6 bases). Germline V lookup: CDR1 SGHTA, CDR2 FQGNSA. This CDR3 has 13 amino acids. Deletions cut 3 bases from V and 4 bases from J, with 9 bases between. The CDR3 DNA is TGTGCCAGCAGCTTCCGGGGGTTAGAGACCCAGTACTTC. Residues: CASSFRGLETQYF.

CDR3 sequence (DNA): TGTGCCAGCAGCTTAGCCGGGGTGAGGGGGAACACTGAAGCTTTCTTT. Translated, it gives CASSLAGVRGNTEAFF. This chain links TRBV7-6 with TRBJ1-1; D might be TRBD1 (5 bases). The germline gives CDR1 SGHVS, CDR2 FNYEAQ. CDR3 length: 16 amino acids. Trimming left V 0 bases short and J 1 base short, with 12 bases between.

Here the CDR3 reads CASSFGGYNGNTIYF. CDR3 bases: TGTGCCAGCAGCTTTGGGGGGTATAACGGAAACACCATATATTTT. V gene TRBV7-6 combines with J gene TRBJ1-3; TRBD1 is a possible D gene (5 bases). The CDR3 is 15 residues long. V was cut by 3 bases and J by 4 bases, with 13 bases left in between. Germline V gene data show CDR1 as SGHVS and CDR2 as FNYEAQ.

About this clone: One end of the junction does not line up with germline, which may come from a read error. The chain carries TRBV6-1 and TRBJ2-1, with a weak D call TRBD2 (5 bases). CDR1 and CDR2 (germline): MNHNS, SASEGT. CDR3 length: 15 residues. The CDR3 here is CASREADDSYNEQFF. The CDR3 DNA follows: TGTGCCAGCAGAGAAGCGGACGACTCCTACAATGAGCAGTTCTTC.

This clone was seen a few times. The CDR3 here is CASSYGTGSTEAFF. In DNA, the CDR3 is TGTGCCAGCAGTTACGGCACAGGATCCACTGAAGCTTTCTTT. This sequence joins TRBV6-6 and TRBJ1-1, with D possibly being TRBD1 (5 bases). Trimming removed 2 bases from V and 4 bases from J, with 11 bases in between. Germline V lookup: CDR1 MNHNY, CDR2 SVGAGI (reference sequence). This CDR3 has 14 residues.

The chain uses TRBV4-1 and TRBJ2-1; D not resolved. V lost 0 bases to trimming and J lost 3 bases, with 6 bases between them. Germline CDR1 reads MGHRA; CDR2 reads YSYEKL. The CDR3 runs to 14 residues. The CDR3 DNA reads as TGCGCCAGCAGCCAAGATTCCAGCTACAATGAGCAGTTCTTC. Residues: CASSQDSSYNEQFF.

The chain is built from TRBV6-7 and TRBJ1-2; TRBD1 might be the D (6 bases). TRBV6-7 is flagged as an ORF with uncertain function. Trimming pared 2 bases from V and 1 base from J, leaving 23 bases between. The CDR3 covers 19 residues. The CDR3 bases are TGTGCCAGCAGTTACATACCCGGGGACAAACAATATGGTAACTATGGCTACACCTTC. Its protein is CASSYIPGDKQYGNYGYTF.

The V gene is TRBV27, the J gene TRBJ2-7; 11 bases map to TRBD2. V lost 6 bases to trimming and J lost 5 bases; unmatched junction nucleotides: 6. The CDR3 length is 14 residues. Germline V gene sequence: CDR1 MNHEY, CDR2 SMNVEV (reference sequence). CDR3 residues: CASSTSGSFHEQYF. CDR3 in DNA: TGTGCCAGCAGCACTAGCGGGAGTTTCCACGAGCAGTACTTC.

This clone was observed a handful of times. In nucleotides, the CDR3 is TGCGCCAGCAGCCAGCTCCCGGGATATGGCTACACCTTC. This translates into CASSQLPGYGYTF. The V call is TRBV4-1, the J call TRBJ1-2; no reliable D call. From germline, CDR1 is MGHRA and CDR2 YSYEKL. Trimming cost V 3 bases and J 5 bases, with 10 bases left between them. The CDR3 spans 13 residues.

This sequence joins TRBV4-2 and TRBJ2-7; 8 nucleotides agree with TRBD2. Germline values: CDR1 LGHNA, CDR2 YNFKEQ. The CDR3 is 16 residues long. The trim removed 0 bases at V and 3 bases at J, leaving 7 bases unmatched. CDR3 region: CASSQDLAGGRYEQYF. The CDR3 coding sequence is TGTGCCAGCAGCCAAGACTTGGCGGGGGGCCGCTACGAGCAGTACTTC.

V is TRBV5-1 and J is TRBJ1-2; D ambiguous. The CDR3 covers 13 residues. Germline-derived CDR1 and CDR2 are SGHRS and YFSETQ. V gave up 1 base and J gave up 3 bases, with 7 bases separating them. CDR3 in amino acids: CASSLRQDYGYTF. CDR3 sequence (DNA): TGCGCCAGCAGCTTGCGGCAGGACTATGGCTACACCTTC.

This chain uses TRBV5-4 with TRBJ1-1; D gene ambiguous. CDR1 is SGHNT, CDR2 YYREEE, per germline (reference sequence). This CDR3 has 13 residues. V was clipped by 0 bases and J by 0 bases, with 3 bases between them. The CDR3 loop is CASSLDLNTEAFF. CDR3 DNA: TGTGCCAGCAGCTTGGACTTGAACACTGAAGCTTTCTTT.

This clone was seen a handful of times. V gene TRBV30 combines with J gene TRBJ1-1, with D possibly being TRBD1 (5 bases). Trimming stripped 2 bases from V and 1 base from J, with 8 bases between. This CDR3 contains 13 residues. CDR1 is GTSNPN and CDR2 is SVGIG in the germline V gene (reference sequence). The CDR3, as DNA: TGTGCCTGGAGTCGAGGGGAGAACACTGAAGCTTTCTTT. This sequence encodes CAWSRGENTEAFF.

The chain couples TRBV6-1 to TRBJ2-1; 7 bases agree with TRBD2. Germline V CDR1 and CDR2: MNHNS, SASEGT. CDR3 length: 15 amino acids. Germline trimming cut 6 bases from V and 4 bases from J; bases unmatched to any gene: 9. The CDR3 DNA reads TGTGCCAGCAGCGCAGGGACTAAAATTTACAATGAGCAGTTCTTC. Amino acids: CASSAGTKIYNEQFF.

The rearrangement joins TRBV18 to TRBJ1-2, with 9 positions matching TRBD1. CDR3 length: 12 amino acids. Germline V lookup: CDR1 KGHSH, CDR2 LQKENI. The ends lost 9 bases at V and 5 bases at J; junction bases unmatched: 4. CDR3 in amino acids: CASVGQGYGYTF. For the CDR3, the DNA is TGTGCCAGTGTGGGACAGGGTTATGGCTACACCTTC.

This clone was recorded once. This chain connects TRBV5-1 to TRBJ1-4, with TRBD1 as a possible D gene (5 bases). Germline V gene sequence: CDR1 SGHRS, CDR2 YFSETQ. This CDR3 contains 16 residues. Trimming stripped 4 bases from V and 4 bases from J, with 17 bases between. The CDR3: CASSDGTGRNNEKLFF. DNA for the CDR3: TGCGCCAGCAGCGACGGGACGGGCAGAAATAATGAAAAACTGTTTTTT.

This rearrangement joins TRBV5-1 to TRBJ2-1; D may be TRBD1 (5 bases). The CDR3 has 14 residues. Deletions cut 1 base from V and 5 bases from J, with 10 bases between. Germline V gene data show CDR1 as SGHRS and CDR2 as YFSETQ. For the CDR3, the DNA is TGCGCCAGCAGCTTGTATAGGGGTAACAATGAGCAGTTCTTC. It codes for CASSLYRGNNEQFF.

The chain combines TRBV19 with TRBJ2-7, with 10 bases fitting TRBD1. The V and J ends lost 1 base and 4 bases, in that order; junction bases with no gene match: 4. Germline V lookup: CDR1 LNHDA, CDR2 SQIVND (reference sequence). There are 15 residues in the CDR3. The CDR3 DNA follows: TGTGCCAGTAGTATAGCGACAGGGGGCAGGTACGAGCAGTACTTC. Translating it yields CASSIATGGRYEQYF.

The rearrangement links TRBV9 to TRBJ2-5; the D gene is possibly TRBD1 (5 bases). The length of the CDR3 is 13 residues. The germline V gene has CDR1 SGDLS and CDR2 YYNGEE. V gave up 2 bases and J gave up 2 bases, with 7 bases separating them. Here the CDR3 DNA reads TGTGCCAGCAGCGTTACAGGACAAGAGACCCAGTACTTC. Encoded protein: CASSVTGQETQYF.

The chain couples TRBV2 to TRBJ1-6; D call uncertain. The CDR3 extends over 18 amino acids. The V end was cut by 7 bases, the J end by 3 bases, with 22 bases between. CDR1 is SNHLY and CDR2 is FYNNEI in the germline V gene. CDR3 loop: CASIVTAGPLNYNSPLHF. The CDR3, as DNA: TGTGCCAGCATAGTAACAGCCGGGCCTCTTAACTATAATTCACCCCTCCACTTT.

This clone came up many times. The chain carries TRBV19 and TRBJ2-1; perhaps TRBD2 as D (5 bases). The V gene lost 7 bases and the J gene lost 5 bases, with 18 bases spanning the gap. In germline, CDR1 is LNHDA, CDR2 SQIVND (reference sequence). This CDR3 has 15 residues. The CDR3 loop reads CASKGADPRDNEQFF. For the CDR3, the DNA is TGTGCCAGTAAGGGAGCGGATCCTAGGGACAATGAGCAGTTCTTC.

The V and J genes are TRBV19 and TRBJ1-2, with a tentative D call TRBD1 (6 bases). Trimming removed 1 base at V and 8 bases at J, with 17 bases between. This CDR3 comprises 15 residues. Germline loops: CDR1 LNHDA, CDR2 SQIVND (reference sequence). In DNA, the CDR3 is TGTGCCAGTAGTATAGCCCCGACAGGCTCGGGCGGCTACACCTTC. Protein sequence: CASSIAPTGSGGYTF. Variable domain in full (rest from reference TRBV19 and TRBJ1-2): DGGITQSPKYLFRKEGQNVTLSCEQNLNHDAMYWYRQDPGQGLRLIYYSQIVNDFQKGDIAEGYSVSREKKESFPLTVTSAQKNPTAFYLCASSIAPTGSGGYTFGSGTRLTVV.